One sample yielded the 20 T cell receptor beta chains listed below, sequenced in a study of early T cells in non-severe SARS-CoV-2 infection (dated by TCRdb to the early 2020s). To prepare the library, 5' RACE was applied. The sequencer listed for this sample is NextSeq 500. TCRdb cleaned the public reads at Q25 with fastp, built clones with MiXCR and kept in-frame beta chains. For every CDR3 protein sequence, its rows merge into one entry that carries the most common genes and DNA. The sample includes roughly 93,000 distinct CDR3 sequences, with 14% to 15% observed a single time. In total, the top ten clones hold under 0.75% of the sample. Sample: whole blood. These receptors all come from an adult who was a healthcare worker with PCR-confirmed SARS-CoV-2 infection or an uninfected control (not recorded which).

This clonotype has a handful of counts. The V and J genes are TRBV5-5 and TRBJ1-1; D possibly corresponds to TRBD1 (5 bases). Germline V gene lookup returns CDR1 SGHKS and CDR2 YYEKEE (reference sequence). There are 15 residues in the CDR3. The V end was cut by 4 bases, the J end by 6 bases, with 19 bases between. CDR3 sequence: CASSRARGVIAEAFF. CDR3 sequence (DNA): TGTGCCAGCAGCCGGGCTAGGGGTGTAATAGCTGAAGCTTTCTTT.

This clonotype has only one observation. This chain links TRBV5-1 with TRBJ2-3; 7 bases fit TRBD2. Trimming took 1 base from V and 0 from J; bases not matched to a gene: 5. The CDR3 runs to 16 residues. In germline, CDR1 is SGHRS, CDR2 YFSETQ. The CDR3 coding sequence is TGCGCCAGCAGCTTGTCCCCAGCGGGGAGCACAGATACGCAGTATTTT. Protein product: CASSLSPAGSTDTQYF.

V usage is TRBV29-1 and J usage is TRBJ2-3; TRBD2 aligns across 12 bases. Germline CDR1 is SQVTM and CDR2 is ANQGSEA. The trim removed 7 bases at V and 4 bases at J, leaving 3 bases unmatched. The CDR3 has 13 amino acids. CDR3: CSARLAGADTQYF. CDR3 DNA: TGCAGCGCTCGACTAGCGGGGGCAGATACGCAGTATTTT.

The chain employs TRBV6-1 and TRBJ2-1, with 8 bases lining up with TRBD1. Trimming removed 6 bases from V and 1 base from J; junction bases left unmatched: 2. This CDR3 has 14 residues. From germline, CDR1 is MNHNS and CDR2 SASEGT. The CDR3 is CASRRQGSYNEQFF. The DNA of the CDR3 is TGTGCCAGCAGAAGACAGGGGTCCTACAATGAGCAGTTCTTC.

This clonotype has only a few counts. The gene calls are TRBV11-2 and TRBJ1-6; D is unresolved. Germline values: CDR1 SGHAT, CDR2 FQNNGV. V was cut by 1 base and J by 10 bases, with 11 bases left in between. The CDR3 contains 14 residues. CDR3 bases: TGTGCCAGCAGCTTAGTGGATGCCAGGTCACCCCTCCACTTT. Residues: CASSLVDARSPLHF.

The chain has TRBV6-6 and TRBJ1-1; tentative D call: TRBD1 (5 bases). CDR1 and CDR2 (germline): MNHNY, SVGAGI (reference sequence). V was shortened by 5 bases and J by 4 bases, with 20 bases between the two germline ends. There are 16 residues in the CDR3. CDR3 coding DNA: TGTGCCAGCAGTCCCTTGGGAGTGGGTGGGGGCACTGAAGCTTTCTTT. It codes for CASSPLGVGGGTEAFF.

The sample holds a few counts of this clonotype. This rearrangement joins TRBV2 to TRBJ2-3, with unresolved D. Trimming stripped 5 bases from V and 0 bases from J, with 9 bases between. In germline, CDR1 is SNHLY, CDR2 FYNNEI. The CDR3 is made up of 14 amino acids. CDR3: CASSRVRSTDTQYF. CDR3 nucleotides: TGTGCCAGCAGTCGAGTCCGGAGCACAGATACGCAGTATTTT.

CDR3 DNA: TGCGCCAGCAGCCAACAGGGCCTCAGGGAGACCCAGTACTTC. Amino acids: CASSQQGLRETQYF. The gene calls are TRBV5-1 and TRBJ2-5; tentative D call: TRBD1 (6 bases). V lost 4 bases to trimming and J lost 5 bases, with 15 bases between them. The length of the CDR3 is 14 residues. The germline V gene encodes CDR1 SGHRS and CDR2 YFSETQ.

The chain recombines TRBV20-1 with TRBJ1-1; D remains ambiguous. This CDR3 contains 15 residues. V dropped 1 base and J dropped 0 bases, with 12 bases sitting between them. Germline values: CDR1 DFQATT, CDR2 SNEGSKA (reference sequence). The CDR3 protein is CSARGGGSMNTEAFF. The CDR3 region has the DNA TGCAGTGCTAGAGGGGGTGGCAGCATGAACACTGAAGCTTTCTTT.

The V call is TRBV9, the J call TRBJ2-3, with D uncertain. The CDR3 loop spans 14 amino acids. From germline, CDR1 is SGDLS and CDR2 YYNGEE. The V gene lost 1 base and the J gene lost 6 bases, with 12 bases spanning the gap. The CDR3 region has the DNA TGTGCCAGCAGCGTAAGTCAGATGGCGGATACGCAGTATTTT. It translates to CASSVSQMADTQYF.

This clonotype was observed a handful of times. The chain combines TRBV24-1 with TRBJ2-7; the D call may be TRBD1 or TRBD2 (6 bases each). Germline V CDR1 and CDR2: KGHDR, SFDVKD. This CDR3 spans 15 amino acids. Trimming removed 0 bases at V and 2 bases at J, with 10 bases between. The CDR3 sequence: CATSDLFGGPYEQYV. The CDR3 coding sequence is TGTGCCACCAGTGATTTGTTCGGGGGCCCCTACGAGCAGTACGTC.

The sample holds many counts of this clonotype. The CDR3 sequence is CSVDGSYGYTF. The CDR3 DNA reads as TGCAGCGTTGATGGGAGCTATGGCTACACCTTC. The V call is TRBV29-1, the J call TRBJ1-2; D gene uncertain. The CDR3 contains 11 residues. The V gene's germline CDR1 is SQVTM and CDR2 ANQGSEA. V was trimmed by 3 bases and J by 4 bases, leaving 6 bases between them.

This CDR3 reads CSVEDLGGRAVNTEAFF. The CDR3 DNA follows: TGCAGCGTTGAAGATCTTGGTGGACGGGCAGTGAACACTGAAGCTTTCTTT. The chain combines TRBV29-1 with TRBJ1-1; D unclear. The CDR3 loop spans 17 amino acids. The V gene lost 0 bases and the J gene lost 0 bases, with 17 bases spanning the gap. The germline V gene encodes CDR1 SQVTM and CDR2 ANQGSEA.

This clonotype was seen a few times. Here the CDR3 reads CASRLQGGWTEAFF. The DNA of the CDR3 is TGCGCCAGCAGGCTACAGGGAGGTTGGACTGAAGCTTTCTTT. V and J are TRBV5-1 and TRBJ1-1; TRBD1 might be the D (6 bases). V was cut by 5 bases and J by 5 bases, with 16 bases left in between. Germline lookup yields CDR1 SGHRS and CDR2 YFSETQ. This CDR3 has 14 residues.

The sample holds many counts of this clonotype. CDR3 sequence (DNA): TGTGCCAGCAGCTTAAGGGACAGGCCCAATGAGCAGTTCTTC. Protein product: CASSLRDRPNEQFF. The chain joins TRBV11-3 to TRBJ2-1; 8 bases align to TRBD1. Germline loops: CDR1 SGHNT, CDR2 YENEEA. The CDR3 runs 14 residues. J was trimmed by 6 bases and V by 2 bases; bases with no gene match: 3.

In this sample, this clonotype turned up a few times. The CDR3 here is CATSIVGTGNTEAFF. DNA for the CDR3: TGTGCCACCAGCATAGTTGGGACAGGGAACACTGAAGCTTTCTTT. The chain couples TRBV15 to TRBJ1-1; 8 bases are shared with TRBD1. Germline CDR1 reads LNHNV; CDR2 reads YYDKDF (reference sequence). The CDR3 is made up of 15 amino acids. V dropped 4 bases and J dropped 1; count of bases not matched to a gene: 5.

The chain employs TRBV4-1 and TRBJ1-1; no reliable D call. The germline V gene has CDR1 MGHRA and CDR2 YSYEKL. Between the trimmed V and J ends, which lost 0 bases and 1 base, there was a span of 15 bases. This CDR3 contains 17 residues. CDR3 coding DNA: TGCGCCAGCAGCCAAGATTTTGACCGCCGTTGGAACACTGAAGCTTTCTTT. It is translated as CASSQDFDRRWNTEAFF.

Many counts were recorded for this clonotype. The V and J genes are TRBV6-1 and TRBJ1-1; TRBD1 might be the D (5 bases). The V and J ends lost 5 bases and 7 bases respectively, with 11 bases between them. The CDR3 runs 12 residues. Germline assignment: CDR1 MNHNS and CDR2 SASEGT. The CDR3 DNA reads TGTGCCAGCAGTCAATCAGGGTTTGAAGCTTTCTTT. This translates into CASSQSGFEAFF.

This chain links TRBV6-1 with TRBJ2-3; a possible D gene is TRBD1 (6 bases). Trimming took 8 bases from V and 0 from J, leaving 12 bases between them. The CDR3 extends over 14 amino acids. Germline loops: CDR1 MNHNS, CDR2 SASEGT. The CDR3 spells CASGRQASTDTQYF. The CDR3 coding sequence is TGTGCCAGCGGACGACAGGCCAGCACAGATACGCAGTATTTT.

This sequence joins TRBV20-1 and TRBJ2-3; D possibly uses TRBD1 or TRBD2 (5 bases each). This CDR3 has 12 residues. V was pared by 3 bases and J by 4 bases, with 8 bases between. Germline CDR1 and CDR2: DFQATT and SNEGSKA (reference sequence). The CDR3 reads CSASRGPDTQYF. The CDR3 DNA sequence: TGCAGTGCTAGCCGGGGACCAGATACGCAGTATTTT.